The present T cell receptor (beta chain) was sequenced within a study of cytomegalovirus exposure and HLA in healthy donors. Study context: Tens of millions of unique TCRs from HLA-typed donors made up an early data release.

CDR1 and CDR2 (germline): SEHNR, FQNEAQ (reference sequence). The CDR3 has 15 amino acids. The V gene end was trimmed by 4 bases and the J gene end by 1 base; junction bases not matched to a gene: 4. Amplification used 60 Vbeta primers and 13 Jbeta primers. Profiled with immunoSEQ multiplex PCR; TCRdb holds only in-frame clones, not every one. This table has about 110,000 clones, around 73% appearing once. Whole-study findings and limits: Most TCR beta V segments were productive about 87% or about 30% of the time in an earlier analysis.

About this clone itself: The antigen is undetermined.

This receptor was identified in a middle-aged man in good health and CMV-seronegative. The specimen was PBMCs. This rearrangement joins TRBV7-9 to TRBJ2-5, with TRBD1 matching 9 bases. CDR3: CASSSGTGRQETQYF. As DNA, the CDR3 is TGTGCCAGCAGCTCCGGGACAGGGCGCCAAGAGACCCAGTACTTC.